Shown below are 18 T cell receptor beta chains from a single sample sequenced in a study of control samples from healthy donors and cancer patients. The table came from immunoSEQ multiplex PCR; TCRdb's copy has only in-frame clones and leaves some out. The table has tens of thousands of clones, about 88% seen once. The sequencing input was blood. The receptors come from a woman aged 45-65 years in good health.

The rearrangement joins TRBV20-1 to TRBJ2-1; D unclear. V was clipped by 5 bases and J by 8 bases, with 10 bases between them. Germline lookup yields CDR1 DFQATT and CDR2 SNEGSKA (reference sequence). This CDR3 spans 11 amino acids. The CDR3, as DNA: TGCAGTGCTCCAAGGTCTTATGAGCAGTTCTTC. Translation: CSAPRSYEQFF.

This sequence joins TRBV15 and TRBJ2-5, with 7 bases matching TRBD1. The CDR3 spans 15 residues. CDR1 and CDR2 (germline): LNHNV, YYDKDF (reference sequence). The ends lost 0 bases at V and 2 bases at J; junction bases unmatched: 3. The CDR3 coding sequence is TGTGCCACCAGCAGAGATGAGGGGGCTCAAGAGACCCAGTACTTC. Amino acids: CATSRDEGAQETQYF.

The chain uses TRBV30 and TRBJ2-1; 9 bases map to TRBD2. The CDR3 length is 16 residues. Germline V gene lookup returns CDR1 GTSNPN and CDR2 SVGIG (reference sequence). Trimming took 0 bases from V and 1 from J; bases not matched to a gene: 4. The CDR3 DNA follows: TGTGCCTGGAGTGTAGGGCTAGCGGGGTCCTACAATGAGCAGTTCTTC. Residues: CAWSVGLAGSYNEQFF. The complete variable domain, with remaining parts taken from reference TRBV30 and TRBJ2-1, reads SQTIHQWPATLVQPVGSPLSLECTVEGTSNPNLYWYRQAAGRGLQLLFYSVGIGQISSEVPQNLSASRPQDRQFILSSKKLLLSDSGFYLCAWSVGLAGSYNEQFFGPGTRLTVL.

The chain has TRBV30 and TRBJ1-1; 7 nucleotides agree with TRBD1. The V and J ends lost 2 bases and 4 bases, in that order; junction bases with no gene match: 4. The CDR3 totals 13 residues. Germline V gives CDR1 GTSNPN, CDR2 SVGIG (reference sequence). The CDR3 protein is CAWSSTGPTEAFF. DNA of the CDR3: TGTGCCTGGAGTTCGACAGGGCCCACTGAAGCTTTCTTT.

A few counts support this clone. The rearrangement joins TRBV19 to TRBJ2-7, with D possibly TRBD1 on 6 matching bases. Per the germline V gene, CDR1 is LNHDA and CDR2 is SQIVND (reference sequence). The V end was cut by 1 base, the J end by 6 bases, with 13 bases between. CDR3 length equals 14 residues. The DNA of the CDR3 is TGTGCCAGTAGTATAGGTAACAGGGCGACCGAGCAGTACTTC. Its protein is CASSIGNRATEQYF.

The sample holds a few counts of this clone. This chain uses TRBV6-1 with TRBJ1-6; D is unresolved. Trimming shortened V by 2 bases and J by 11 bases, and 13 bases separated the two germline ends. Germline V gene sequence: CDR1 MNHNS, CDR2 SASEGT. The CDR3 totals 14 residues. The CDR3 nucleotides are TGTGCCAGCAGTGAACTCAGGTTGGGAGCACCCCTCCACTTT. Translation gives CASSELRLGAPLHF.

The rearrangement links TRBV6-6 to TRBJ1-1, with D uncertain. Germline V gene lookup returns CDR1 MNHNY and CDR2 SVGAGI (reference sequence). The CDR3 spans 14 residues. The V end was cut by 6 bases, the J end by 5 bases, with 16 bases between. CDR3 residues: CASSFSVLGTEAFF. CDR3 in DNA: TGTGCCAGCAGCTTTTCGGTCCTCGGGACTGAAGCTTTCTTT.

This chain joins TRBV6-5 and TRBJ2-3, with TRBD1 matching over 7 bases. Unmatched junction bases numbered 8, after V lost 6 bases and J lost 2 bases. The CDR3 contains 15 residues. Germline-derived CDR1 and CDR2 are MNHEY and SVGAGI. CDR3 nucleotide sequence: TGTGCCAGCAGCGCTTACAGGGGATCCACAGATACGCAGTATTTT. This gives the protein CASSAYRGSTDTQYF.

CDR3: CATEENTPLATNEKLFF. For the CDR3, the DNA is TGTGCCACGGAGGAAAACACGCCGCTTGCAACTAATGAAAAACTGTTTTTT. The chain combines TRBV21-1 with TRBJ1-4. TRBV21-1 is reported as a pseudogene. This CDR3 has 17 amino acids.

The chain links TRBV2 to TRBJ1-5, with TRBD1 matching 9 bases. Germline CDR1 SNHLY, CDR2 FYNNEI. V dropped 6 bases and J dropped 2; count of bases not matched to a gene: 5. The CDR3 covers 15 residues. The CDR3 loop is CASRDRGGGNQPQHF. The CDR3 DNA follows: TGTGCCAGCAGAGACAGGGGGGGTGGCAATCAGCCCCAGCATTTT.

The chain couples TRBV7-3 to TRBJ2-6; D may be TRBD1 or TRBD2 (6 bases each). CDR1 and CDR2 from the germline V gene are SGHTA and FQGTGA. This CDR3 contains 17 residues. V dropped 2 bases and J dropped 2 bases, with 13 bases sitting between them. CDR3 amino acids: CASSLLQGGPGANVLTF. The CDR3 nucleotides read TGTGCCAGCAGCTTACTACAGGGAGGCCCTGGGGCCAACGTCCTGACTTTC.

The CDR3 here is CASSPTTGVRINEQFF. As DNA, the CDR3 is TGTGCCAGCAGCCCAACGACAGGGGTCAGAATCAATGAGCAGTTCTTC. The rearrangement links TRBV3-1 (or the pseudogene TRBV3-2) to TRBJ2-1, with TRBD1 identical over 8 bases. V trimming: 4 bases; J trimming: 6 bases; junction bases outside the gene matches: 11. Germline V lookup: CDR1 LGHDT, CDR2 YNNKEL (reference sequence). CDR3 length: 16 residues.

The rearrangement uses TRBV29-1 and TRBJ2-7; TRBD1 agrees at 9 bases. There are 15 residues in the CDR3. Germline loops: CDR1 SQVTM, CDR2 ANQGSEA. Unmatched junction bases numbered 9, after V lost 2 bases and J lost 4 bases. The CDR3, as DNA: TGCAGCGTTGAAAGCGTAGGGACAGGGAAGTACGAGCAGTACTTC. It codes for CSVESVGTGKYEQYF.

This clone was seen just once. The V call is TRBV6-5, the J call TRBJ1-1; TRBD1 might be the D (6 bases). V dropped 6 bases and J dropped 2 bases, with 13 bases sitting between them. Germline lookup yields CDR1 MNHEY and CDR2 SVGAGI. The CDR3 consists of 14 residues. This CDR3 is CASRTGTPNTEAFF. The CDR3 bases are TGTGCCAGCAGGACCGGGACACCAAACACTGAAGCTTTCTTT.

This clone has just one count. The J gene is TRBJ2-5, the V gene TRBV28; 16 bases agree with TRBD2. Germline V gene sequence: CDR1 MDHEN, CDR2 SYDVKM. There are 19 residues in the CDR3. The J segment lost 5 bases and the V segment lost 5 bases, leaving 14 bases of the junction unmatched. The CDR3 sequence: CASSIQAGLAGGIAETQYF. Written as DNA, the CDR3 is TGTGCCAGCAGTATTCAGGCGGGACTAGCGGGAGGGATCGCGGAGACCCAGTACTTC.

The chain combines TRBV6-5 with TRBJ1-2; D is possibly TRBD1 (6 bases). The CDR3 runs 13 residues. Trimming left V 4 bases short and J 6 bases short, with 12 bases between. Germline V lookup: CDR1 MNHEY, CDR2 SVGAGI. The CDR3 is CASSSPGDNGYTF. CDR3 nucleotides: TGTGCCAGCAGTTCGCCCGGGGACAATGGCTACACCTTC.

This chain connects TRBV3-1 (or the pseudogene TRBV3-2) to TRBJ2-1, with 7 bases matching TRBD2. Per germline, CDR1 LGHDT and CDR2 YNNKEL (reference sequence). CDR3 size: 16 residues. The junction had 9 bases not matched to a gene; V was cut back by 6 bases and J by 1 base. The CDR3: CASSLERGASYNEQFF. The DNA for the CDR3 is TGTGCCAGCAGTCTCGAGCGGGGAGCATCCTACAATGAGCAGTTCTTC.

Comments on this clone: The same CDR3 also results from other DNA sequences found in this sample. The V gene is TRBV30, the J gene TRBJ1-3; D uncertain. Germline-derived CDR1 and CDR2 are GTSNPN and SVGIG (reference sequence). Trimming pared 0 bases from V and 0 bases from J, leaving 6 bases between. The CDR3 length is 14 residues. The CDR3 DNA reads as TGTGCCTGGAGTGTACTGGGCTCTGGAAACACCATATATTTT. Its protein product is CAWSVLGSGNTIYF.